These 10 T cell receptor beta chains originate from one sample sequenced in a study of blood T cell repertoires in COVID-19. The protocol was immunoSEQ multiplex PCR, while the TCRdb copy is restricted to in-frame clones and leaves out a portion. The data show 51,000 or so clones, with 80% to 90% seen just once and 10% to 15% held by the top ten. The specimen sequenced was peripheral blood. Receptors originate from a man older than 75 with acute or convalescent COVID-19.

V is TRBV4-2 and J is TRBJ2-3; 10 bases are a match to TRBD2. There are 18 residues in the CDR3. CDR1 is LGHNA and CDR2 is YNFKEQ in the germline V gene. The V and J ends lost 1 base and 5 bases, in that order; junction bases with no gene match: 12. In nucleotides, the CDR3 is TGTGCCAGCAGCCAAGTTCAAGCGGGGGGGCCGGCCCGAGATACGCAGTATTTT. Translation: CASSQVQAGGPARDTQYF.

The rearrangement uses TRBV28 and TRBJ2-7; possibly TRBD1 for D (5 bases). Trimming shortened V by 7 bases and J by 3 bases, and 19 bases separated the two germline ends. The CDR3 is 15 residues long. Germline assignment: CDR1 MDHEN and CDR2 SYDVKM. This CDR3 reads CASNPPGAQGYEQYF. The DNA for the CDR3 is TGTGCCAGCAACCCTCCAGGTGCCCAGGGCTACGAGCAGTACTTC.

This chain connects TRBV18 to TRBJ1-6, with 9 bases that match TRBD1. The V and J ends lost 4 bases and 7 bases, in that order; junction bases with no gene match: 5. CDR1 and CDR2 (germline): KGHSH, LQKENI. This CDR3 spans 15 amino acids. Here the CDR3 reads CASSQDRGLNSPLHF. The CDR3 DNA follows: TGTGCCAGCTCACAGGACAGGGGATTGAATTCACCCCTCCACTTT.

The V gene is TRBV30, the J gene TRBJ2-5; unclear D gene. The CDR3 spans 12 residues. Germline V gene lookup returns CDR1 GTSNPN and CDR2 SVGIG (reference sequence). Trimming stripped 2 bases from V and 1 base from J, with 5 bases between. For the CDR3, the DNA is TGTGCCTGGAGTTCTCCCCAAGAGACCCAGTACTTC. It encodes CAWSSPQETQYF.

This clone rates as medium-sized. V and J are TRBV25-1 and TRBJ2-2; a possible D gene is TRBD2 (6 bases). CDR1 and CDR2 from the germline V gene are MGHDK and SYGVNS. Trimming removed 6 bases at V and 3 bases at J, with 14 bases between. The CDR3 runs 15 residues. CDR3 loop: CASRAGLRDTGELFF. The CDR3 coding sequence is TGTGCCAGCAGGGCGGGACTGAGGGACACCGGGGAGCTGTTTTTT.

This clone was seen only a few times. CDR3 sequence: CATTPDTEQYF. Written as DNA, the CDR3 is TGTGCCACCACACCGGACACCGAGCAGTACTTC. The genes are TRBV10-3 and TRBJ2-7; D is perhaps TRBD1 (5 bases). The CDR3 totals 11 residues. CDR1 ENHRY and CDR2 SYGVKD come from the germline V gene. Trimming pared 10 bases from V and 6 bases from J, leaving 13 bases between.

V gene TRBV9 combines with J gene TRBJ2-2, with D perhaps TRBD1 (5 bases). Germline assignment: CDR1 SGDLS and CDR2 YYNGEE. With 0 bases removed from V and 4 bases from J, the gap between germline ends came to 13 bases. The CDR3 loop spans 16 amino acids. The CDR3 DNA is TGTGCCAGCAGCGTAGGCTATACAGGCTTCACCGGGGAGCTGTTTTTT. Translation: CASSVGYTGFTGELFF. The entire variable domain, with the rest obtained from reference TRBV9 and TRBJ2-2, is as follows: DSGVTQTPKHLITATGQRVTLRCSPRSGDLSVYWYQQSLDQGLQFLIQYYNGEERAKGNILERFSAQQFPDLHSELNLSSLELGDSALYFCASSVGYTGFTGELFFGEGSRLTVL.

This clone was seen only once. This chain joins TRBV12-3 or TRBV12-4 and TRBJ1-2; 7 nucleotides agree with TRBD1. The ends lost 5 bases at V and 4 bases at J; junction bases unmatched: 4. The length of the CDR3 is 13 residues. This chain's CDR3 is CASSKDRVYGYTF. The DNA for the CDR3 is TGTGCCAGCAGTAAAGACAGGGTCTATGGCTACACCTTC.

CDR3 DNA: TGCGCCAGCAGCTGGACTAGCGGGGGGGCCTTGTCCTACGAGCAGTACTTC. It encodes CASSWTSGGALSYEQYF. This rearrangement joins TRBV5-1 to TRBJ2-7; 15 nucleotides match TRBD2. CDR1 is SGHRS, CDR2 YFSETQ, per germline. V lost 3 bases and J lost 1; bases outside the gene matches: 5. The CDR3 loop spans 17 amino acids.

This sequence joins TRBV7-2 and TRBJ2-2; perhaps TRBD1 as D (8 bases). This CDR3 comprises 17 residues. The V gene's germline CDR1 is SGHTA and CDR2 FQGNSA. The V end was cut by 5 bases, the J end by 2 bases, with 18 bases between. CDR3 residues: CASSPGRGTGNTGELFF. The CDR3 DNA follows: TGTGCCAGCAGCCCTGGGCGGGGGACAGGAAACACCGGGGAGCTGTTTTTT.